A single sample gave rise to the 14 T cell receptor beta chains below, sequenced in a study of blood T cell repertoires in COVID-19. Only in-frame clones appear in the TCRdb table, and some are missing; sequencing was by immunoSEQ multiplex PCR. The sample holds 270,000 or so clones, approximately 90% seen once. The material sequenced was PBMCs or T cells enriched from blood (not recorded which). These receptors were taken from a man in his forties who had been exposed to COVID-19.

The chain combines TRBV6-5 with TRBJ1-5; D remains ambiguous. The germline V and J ends were trimmed by 2 bases and 2 bases, with 10 bases remaining between them. This CDR3 has 15 amino acids. Germline values: CDR1 MNHEY, CDR2 SVGAGI. The CDR3 DNA is TGTGCCAGCAGTTACACCGGAGAGGGCAATCAGCCCCAGCATTTT. It is translated as CASSYTGEGNQPQHF.

The chain uses TRBV25-1 and TRBJ1-4; 10 bases are shared with TRBD1. Germline lookup yields CDR1 MGHDK and CDR2 SYGVNS. J lost 8 bases, V lost 2 bases, and 5 bases had no gene match. This CDR3 is 15 amino acids long. CDR3 nucleotides: TGTGCCAGCAGTGAACCGGGACAGGGGACGGAAAAACTGTTTTTT. Translated, it gives CASSEPGQGTEKLFF.

This chain connects TRBV7-3 to TRBJ1-4; tentative D call: TRBD1 (6 bases). There are 15 residues in the CDR3. Germline loops: CDR1 SGHTA, CDR2 FQGTGA. The V gene lost 1 base and the J gene lost 4 bases, with 10 bases spanning the gap. The CDR3 DNA sequence: TGTGCCAGCAGCTTAAATGGGGGCTTTAATGAAAAACTGTTTTTT. Its translation: CASSLNGGFNEKLFF.

V gene TRBV2 combines with J gene TRBJ1-4; 8 bases are a match to TRBD1. The CDR3 is made up of 20 amino acids. The germline CDR1 and CDR2 sequences are SNHLY and FYNNEI. The junction had 20 bases not matched to a gene; V was cut back by 0 bases and J by 8 bases. CDR3 region: CASSEALLRQGAKTREKLFF. The CDR3 DNA follows: TGTGCCAGCAGTGAAGCGCTCCTCAGGCAGGGGGCGAAGACTCGAGAAAAACTGTTTTTT.

The chain employs TRBV6-5 and TRBJ2-7; 10 bases are shared with TRBD2. Germline values: CDR1 MNHEY, CDR2 SVGAGI. CDR3 length: 14 residues. The ends lost 7 bases at V and 2 bases at J; junction bases unmatched: 5. The DNA of the CDR3 is TGTGCCAGCACACGGACTAGCGGAACCTACGAGCAGTACTTC. It translates to CASTRTSGTYEQYF.

The chain employs TRBV7-9 and TRBJ2-7, with D perhaps TRBD2 (5 bases). The CDR3 consists of 16 residues. Per the germline V gene, CDR1 is SEHNR and CDR2 is FQNEAQ (reference sequence). V shed 1 base and J shed 1 base, with 14 bases lying between them. The CDR3 nucleotides are TGTGCCAGCAGCTTAGAGAGGCTCGGGATTTCCTACGAGCAGTACTTC. Encoded protein: CASSLERLGISYEQYF. Filled out from reference TRBV7-9 and TRBJ2-7, the complete variable domain reads DTGVSQNPRHKITKRGQNVTFRCDPISEHNRLYWYRQTLGQGPEFLTYFQNEAQLEKSRLLSDRFSAERPKGSFSTLEIQRTEQGDSAMYLCASSLERLGISYEQYFGPGTRLTVT.

This chain connects TRBV5-1 to TRBJ1-1; weak D call: TRBD1 (5 bases). The CDR3 has 12 residues. Germline CDR1 and CDR2: SGHRS and YFSETQ. Trimming pared 4 bases from V and 6 bases from J, leaving 10 bases between. CDR3 in DNA: TGCGCCAGCAGCGTGGGACGGGCTGAAGCTTTCTTT. Translation gives CASSVGRAEAFF.

This clone was recorded a few times. The chain employs TRBV11-3 and TRBJ2-1; no clear D. CDR3 length: 12 residues. Trimming took off 4 bases at V and 4 bases at J, with 5 bases between the two ends. Germline CDR1 SGHNT, CDR2 YENEEA. CDR3 amino acids: CASSSTYNEQFF. The CDR3 nucleotides read TGTGCCAGCAGCTCCACTTACAATGAGCAGTTCTTC. Using reference TRBV11-3 and TRBJ2-1 for the parts outside the CDR3, the full variable domain is EAGVVQSPRYKIIEKKQPVAFWCNPISGHNTLYWYLQNLGQGPELLIRYENEEAVDDSQLPKDRFSAERLKGVDSTLKIQPAELGDSAVYLCASSSTYNEQFFGPGTRLTVL.

This chain joins TRBV27 and TRBJ2-7; 12 nucleotides align to TRBD2. CDR3 length equals 14 residues. Germline CDR1 MNHEY, CDR2 SMNVEV (reference sequence). J was trimmed by 2 bases and V by 6 bases; bases with no gene match: 2. Here the CDR3 reads CASRLAGGAYEQYF. CDR3 coding DNA: TGTGCCAGCAGACTAGCGGGAGGAGCCTACGAGCAGTACTTC.

The chain employs TRBV18 and TRBJ1-1; D is unresolved. V lost 1 base and J lost 1, with 7 bases in between. The CDR3 covers 14 residues. Germline V gives CDR1 KGHSH, CDR2 LQKENI. CDR3 amino acids: CASSPQQTNTEAFF. The CDR3 DNA sequence: TGTGCCAGCTCACCACAACAGACGAACACTGAAGCTTTCTTT.

As regards this clone: One junction end does not reproduce the germline sequence, and a read error may be involved. The chain couples TRBV28 to TRBJ2-3, with no clear D. CDR3 length equals 10 residues. Germline CDR1 is MDHEN and CDR2 is SYDVKM. CDR3: CASGTDTQYF. In DNA form, the CDR3 reads TGTGCCAGCGGCACGGATACGCAGTATTTT.

In DNA form, the CDR3 reads TGTGCCTGGAGTCATACAGATACGCAGTATTTT. This sequence encodes CAWSHTDTQYF. J is TRBJ2-3 and V is TRBV30, with D uncertain. Germline V lookup: CDR1 GTSNPN, CDR2 SVGIG (reference sequence). The CDR3 sequence is 11 residues long. Trimming removed 2 bases from V and 3 bases from J, with 3 bases in between.

The chain employs TRBV15 and TRBJ2-3; D may be TRBD2 (5 bases). This CDR3 comprises 13 residues. V dropped 1 base and J dropped 3 bases, with 5 bases sitting between them. Germline V gene data show CDR1 as LNHNV and CDR2 as YYDKDF (reference sequence). The CDR3 DNA reads as TGTGCCACCAGCAGAGCGGGGACAGATACGCAGTATTTT. Its protein is CATSRAGTDTQYF.

J is TRBJ1-1 and V is TRBV5-4, with 7 positions matching TRBD1. From germline, CDR1 is SGHNT and CDR2 YYREEE (reference sequence). There are 16 residues in the CDR3. V trimming: 3 bases; J trimming: 5 bases; junction bases outside the gene matches: 13. CDR3 nucleotide sequence: TGTGCCAGCAGCTCAGAAGCCTCGACAGGGCTGACTGAAGCTTTCTTT. This encodes CASSSEASTGLTEAFF.